A selection of T cell receptor beta chains follows, all from one sample in a study of T cell responses to AZD1222 COVID-19 vaccine. TCRdb's copy holds only in-frame clones and misses some; the assay was immunoSEQ multiplex PCR. Found here are about 130,000 clones, roughly 88% of them singletons; the top ten hold around 7.8%. This material consisted of peripheral blood, taken on day 0 of AZD1222 vaccination. The receptors come from an adult in good health. CDR3s include the opening cysteine and the closing phenylalanine or tryptophan. The order of the fields is D gene, V gene, J gene, clone size, CDR3 DNA, CDR3 protein. D genes are given only for firm matches. The size entry is marked missing in some rows and otherwise reads once, few, many or a size class.

D: -
V: TRBV4-1
J: TRBJ1-2
size: -
DNA: TGCGCCAGCAGCCAAGATCCTGGGGAAAGTGGCTATGGCTACACCTTC
CDR3: CASSQDPGESGYGYTF

D: -
V: TRBV7-6
J: TRBJ2-1
size: -
DNA: TGTGCCAGCAGCCCCCGGGTTCTTGGCCCAGACGAGCAGTTCTTC
CDR3: CASSPRVLGPDEQFF

D: -
V: TRBV6-5
J: TRBJ1-1
size: few
DNA: TGTGCCAGCAGTTACTCCGTCTTAATGAACACTGAAGCTTTCTTT
CDR3: CASSYSVLMNTEAFF

D: -
V: TRBV27
J: TRBJ1-2
size: -
DNA: TGTGCCAGCAGTTTCCGGAGGGGGGCGATCTTCTATGGCTACACCTTC
CDR3: CASSFRRGAIFYGYTF

D: -
V: TRBV6-5
J: TRBJ1-1
size: -
DNA: TGTGCCAGCAGAAGGGAGACAGAGAACACTGAAGCTTTCTTT
CDR3: CASRRETENTEAFF

D: TRBD1
V: TRBV10-3
J: TRBJ1-1
size: -
DNA: TGTGCCATCAAGGGACAGGGTAATTCAGCTGAAGCTTTCTTT
CDR3: CAIKGQGNSAEAFF

D: -
V: TRBV7-9
J: TRBJ2-6
size: -
DNA: TGTGCCAGCAGCTTAGCGATGGCTAGCTGGGGCTCTGGGGCCAACGTCCTGACTTTC
CDR3: CASSLAMASWGSGANVLTF

D: -
V: TRBV9
J: TRBJ1-1
size: -
DNA: TGTGCCAGCACCTCGGAGGGGGGTCCGGGGACTGAAGCTTTCTTT
CDR3: CASTSEGGPGTEAFF

D: -
V: TRBV2
J: TRBJ2-3
size: -
DNA: TGTGCCAGCAGTGTCTTACAGATCACAGATACGCAGTATTTT
CDR3: CASSVLQITDTQYF

D: -
V: TRBV5-1
J: TRBJ2-5
size: once
DNA: TGCGCCAGCAGCTTGGCAGAGACCCAGTACTTC
CDR3: CASSLAETQYF

D: -
V: TRBV21-1
J: TRBJ1-1
size: -
DNA: TGTGCCAGCAGCAAATTTGGGACAAGGAACACTGAAACTTTCTTT
CDR3: CASSKFGTRNTETFF

D: -
V: TRBV19
J: TRBJ1-1
size: -
DNA: TGTGCCAGTAGTACCTATGCAGGAGGGAACACTGAAGCTTTCTTT
CDR3: CASSTYAGGNTEAFF

D: -
V: TRBV6-5
J: TRBJ1-6
size: -
DNA: TGTGCCAGCAGTTATCGGGGTAGCTCCTATAATTCACCCCTCCACTTT
CDR3: CASSYRGSSYNSPLHF

D: -
V: TRBV2
J: TRBJ1-6
size: -
DNA: TGTGCCAGCAGTGAAGCGCTTCATGCACGTTATAATTCACCCCTCCACTTT
CDR3: CASSEALHARYNSPLHF

D: -
V: TRBV7-8
J: TRBJ2-3
size: -
DNA: TGTGCCAGCAGCTTACCCAGGCGGGGCAGCACAGATACGCAGTATTTT
CDR3: CASSLPRRGSTDTQYF

D: -
V: TRBV3-1/TRBV3-2
J: TRBJ1-6
size: -
DNA: TGTGCCAGCAGCCAAGGGGGCCTACCGGGGTCACCCCTCCACTTT
CDR3: CASSQGGLPGSPLHF

D: TRBD1
V: TRBV7-9
J: TRBJ1-4
size: few
DNA: TGTGCCAGCAGCGAAGGGGGCAATGAAAAACTGTTTTTT
CDR3: CASSEGGNEKLFF

D: -
V: TRBV5-8
J: TRBJ1-3
size: -
DNA: TGTGCCAGCACCCGAGGGACGCCGAGCTCTGGAAACACCATATATTTT
CDR3: CASTRGTPSSGNTIYF

D: TRBD1
V: TRBV5-6
J: TRBJ1-1
size: -
DNA: TGTGCCAGCAGCTCCCGGGACAGGGGGCTCACGTCTGAAGCTTTCTTT
CDR3: CASSSRDRGLTSEAFF

D: TRBD1
V: TRBV19
J: TRBJ1-1
size: -
DNA: TGTGCCAGTAGTATAGGTAACCTACTCTCAGGGGGGAACACTGAAGCTTTCTTT
CDR3: CASSIGNLLSGGNTEAFF

D: -
V: TRBV27
J: TRBJ2-1
size: once
DNA: TGTGCCAGCAGTTTTCTTACTGACAATGAGCAGTTCTTC
CDR3: CASSFLTDNEQFF

D: -
V: TRBV11-3
J: TRBJ1-2
size: -
DNA: TGTGCCAGCAGCTTCCTCGGGACTTATGGCTACACCTTC
CDR3: CASSFLGTYGYTF

D: -
V: TRBV19
J: TRBJ1-5
size: -
DNA: TGTGCCAGTAGCATAACCGGACCTTCTAATCAGCCCCAGCATTTT
CDR3: CASSITGPSNQPQHF

D: -
V: TRBV13
J: TRBJ1-4
size: -
DNA: TGTGCCAGCAGCCGGGGGATACATAATGAAAAACTGTTTTTT
CDR3: CASSRGIHNEKLFF

D: -
V: TRBV30
J: TRBJ2-2
size: once
DNA: TGTGCCCTGGACGGGGGCGGGACCGGGGAGCTGTTTTTT
CDR3: CALDGGGTGELFF

D: TRBD2
V: TRBV11-3
J: TRBJ2-1
size: -
DNA: TGTGCCAGCAGCCGACCGCTAGCGGGAAGTGGGGACAATGAGCAGTTCTTC
CDR3: CASSRPLAGSGDNEQFF

D: -
V: TRBV7-2
J: TRBJ2-1
size: -
DNA: TGTGCCAGCAGAGGCGGACTTGGTATCGGCAATGAGCAGTTCTTC
CDR3: CASRGGLGIGNEQFF

D: TRBD1
V: TRBV27
J: TRBJ2-1
size: few
DNA: TGTGCCAGCAGTTTGGGACAGGGGAAAGAAAATGAGCAGTTCTTC
CDR3: CASSLGQGKENEQFF

D: TRBD2
V: TRBV4-2
J: TRBJ2-7
size: -
DNA: TGTGCCAGCAGCCAACCCCGGGGGGGCTACGAGCAGTACTTC
CDR3: CASSQPRGGYEQYF

D: -
V: TRBV15
J: TRBJ2-5
size: -
DNA: TGTGCCACCAGCAGAGAACAGGGACGGGAGACCCAGTACTTC
CDR3: CATSREQGRETQYF

D: TRBD1
V: TRBV4-1
J: TRBJ2-1
size: -
DNA: TGCGCCAGCAGCCATACCGGGACAGGGTTTCGGGAGCAGTTCTTC
CDR3: CASSHTGTGFREQFF

D: -
V: TRBV27
J: TRBJ2-1
size: -
DNA: TGTGCCAGCAGGAGTTTGATCAATGAGCAGTTCTTC
CDR3: CASRSLINEQFF

D: -
V: TRBV25-1
J: TRBJ2-1
size: -
DNA: TGTGCCAGCAGTGAATATCGACACAATGAGCAGTTCTTC
CDR3: CASSEYRHNEQFF

D: -
V: TRBV28
J: TRBJ1-4
size: -
DNA: TGTGCCAGCAAGGACACGAATGAAAAACTGTTTTTT
CDR3: CASKDTNEKLFF